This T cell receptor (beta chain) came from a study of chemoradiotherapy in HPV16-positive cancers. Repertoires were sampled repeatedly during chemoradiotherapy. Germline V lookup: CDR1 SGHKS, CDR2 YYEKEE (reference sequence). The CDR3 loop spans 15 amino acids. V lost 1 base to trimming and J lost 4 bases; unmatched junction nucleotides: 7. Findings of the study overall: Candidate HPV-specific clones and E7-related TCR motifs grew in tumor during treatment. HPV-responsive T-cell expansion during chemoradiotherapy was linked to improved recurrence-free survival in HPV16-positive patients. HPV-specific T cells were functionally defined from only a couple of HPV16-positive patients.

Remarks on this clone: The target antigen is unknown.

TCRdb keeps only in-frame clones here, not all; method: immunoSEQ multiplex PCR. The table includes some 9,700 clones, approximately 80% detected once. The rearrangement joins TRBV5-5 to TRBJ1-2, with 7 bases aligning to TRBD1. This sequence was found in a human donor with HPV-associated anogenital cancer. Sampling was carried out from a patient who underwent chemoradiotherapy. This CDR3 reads CASSLSSGGSYGYTF. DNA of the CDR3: TGTGCCAGCAGCTTGTCCTCAGGGGGTAGCTATGGCTACACCTTC. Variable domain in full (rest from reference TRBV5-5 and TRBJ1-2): DAGVTQSPTHLIKTRGQQVTLRCSPISGHKSVSWYQQVLGQGPQFIFQYYEKEERGRGNFPDRFSARQFPNYSSELNVNALLLGDSALYLCASSLSSGGSYGYTFGSGTRLTVV.